This TCR beta chain was obtained from a study of T cell repertoires in cytomegalovirus infection. Study overall: CMV epitopes in the study were HLA-C-restricted (recently identified) and HLA-B-restricted (well studied). The study, taken as a whole, reports: The ex vivo response was dominated by HLA-C-restricted CMV-specific TCR beta clonotypes. Accumulated public TCR beta family frequency recognized individuals carrying CMV together with the relevant HLA.

This clonotype was detected a few times. Its matching antigen is unknown. The trim removed 5 bases at V and 0 bases at J, leaving 15 bases unmatched. The CDR3 sequence is 19 residues long. Germline CDR1 is SGHVS and CDR2 is FQNEAQ. TCRdb independently ran MiXCR on the reads; one entry per CDR3 protein. Altogether some 920,000 distinct CDR3 sequences are present, around 31% being singletons, with the ten largest covering about 14%. The V gene is TRBV7-8, the J gene TRBJ1-3; TRBD1 matches 8 bases. This TCR came from a human donor in good health (CMV status not recorded). Some clones in this sample may be carry-over from other donors' samples. This sample comprised cultured CD8+ T cells from PBMCs, obtained from culture after CMV antigen stimulation. The CDR3 coding sequence is TGTGCCAGCAGCCAAAACGACAGGGGCTTCATACCCTCTGGAAACACCATATATTTT. This translates into CASSQNDRGFIPSGNTIYF. Full variable domain (outside the CDR3, taken from reference TRBV7-8 and TRBJ1-3): GAGVSQSPRYKVAKRGQDVALRCDPISGHVSLFWYQQALGQGPEFLTYFQNEAQLDKSGLPSDRFFAERPEGSVSTLKIQRTQQEDSAVYLCASSQNDRGFIPSGNTIYFGEGSWLTVV.